The clone carrying this T cell receptor (beta chain) was seen ten or more times. Deletions cut 2 bases from V and 3 bases from J, with 7 bases between. Germline CDR1 is MNHEY and CDR2 is SVGEGT. This CDR3 comprises 13 residues. TCRdb used MiXCR to reprocess the 5' RACE reads, holding one entry per CDR3 protein. This table has roughly 48,000 distinct CDR3 sequences, about 6.6% appearing once. This record belongs to a study of T cells after yellow fever vaccination. Study observations and caveats: The booster response re-showed most primary clones: over 95% CD4, almost 90% CD8. Although most clonotypes did not, a small share appeared in both CD4 and CD8 compartments.

This receptor was identified in a man between 18 and 35 years old who received the YFV17D yellow fever vaccine. The chain couples TRBV6-2 or TRBV6-3 to TRBJ2-5, with a weak D call TRBD2 (5 bases). The sample consisted of CD8+ T cells not binding an NS4B(214-222) dextramer, sorted from PBMCs, taken about 41 days after the first yellow fever vaccination. The CDR3: CASSYRTEETQYF. Here the CDR3 DNA reads TGTGCCAGCAGTTACAGGACTGAAGAGACCCAGTACTTC.